The source of this T cell receptor beta chain is a study of blood T cell repertoires in COVID-19 (dated by TCRdb to the early 2020s). As for the study more broadly: Samples from collaborators originated in the United States, Italy and Spain and spanned both the acute and convalescent phases of COVID-19. The material from the prospective study consisted of cDNA or gDNA derived from T cells, B-cell-depleted T cells, or PBMCs. Deeply sampled blood TCRbeta repertoires from subjects exposed to, actively infected with, or recovered from COVID-19 were included in the dataset. A freely available public database, intended as a resource for researchers studying the immune response to SARS-CoV-2, is where the repertoires were released. The samples were drawn from two sources: the first 160 participants of the ongoing ImmuneRACE study, and 950 to 1,500 subjects contributed by 6 global collaborators. A de-identified subject ID, COVID-19 status, age in years and sex were almost always included in the sample metadata. Where HLA class I and class II types were available, the types were taken from metadata supplied by the sample provider, not from assay-based typing. General conclusions and limits of the study: Clinical and demographic metadata were provided uncurated, with the amount varying by source and participant.

Samples from volunteer blood donors who had recovered from COVID-19 were contributed by a second Seattle source. The collaborating institutions used their own protocols to collect whole blood in K2EDTA tubes. For TCRbeta analysis, collaborators shipped samples as frozen whole blood, isolated PBMCs, or DNA extracted from either of those sample types. A word on this clone: What antigen it recognizes has not been identified. No much larger clone is present one base from it, and per-base qualities are unavailable.

TCRbeta CDR3 regions were amplified from genomic DNA by means of the immunoSEQ Assay, a bias-controlled multiplex PCR. In the original analysis: Within the assay, amplification of reference gene primers was used to estimate how many nucleated cells each sample contained. Sequence reads were collapsed and filtered to measure the absolute abundance of every unique TCRbeta CDR3 rearrangement. For each sample, productive Simpson clonality was calculated by taking the square root of Simpson's diversity index across productive rearrangements. Imported from immuneACCESS, the table was reduced by TCRdb to in-frame sequences with V and J called. These copies leave out some clones; in studies compared against another copy, an unresolved V gene accounts for under half, and the cause of the remainder is not known. V and J calls plus clone size are reproduced from that table; the DNA served to infer D and trimming. The sample table contains about 220,000 clones; only one count was recorded for approximately 84% of them. Of the sample, around 3% falls within the top ten clones.

Based on the germline V gene, the CDR1 and CDR2 sequences are MNHGY and SAAAGT. Spanning cysteine to phenylalanine, the CDR3 consists of 17 amino acids. The only DNA kept is the CDR3, 51 bases in frame from the first base. V lost 0 bases and J lost 4 bases, and the count of bases not matched to a germline gene is 8. The rearranged chain carries TRBV6-8 and TRBJ2-2, with TRBD1 identical over 7 junction bases. Sequencing was performed on peripheral blood. This sequence originates from a man aged 50-60 years who had recovered from COVID-19. In nucleotides, the sequence is TGTGCCAGCAGTTACTCCACGCGGTCAGGGGGCACCGGGGAGCTGTTTTTT. Its amino acids are CASSYSTRSGGTGELFF.